This T cell receptor (beta chain) was found in a study of blood T cell repertoires in COVID-19. Study at large: Italy, Spain and the United States were the sources of the convalescent and acute COVID-19 samples. PBMCs, B-cell-depleted T cells, or T cells were the source of the cDNA or gDNA that made up the material.

Deletions cut 0 bases from V and 1 base from J, with 27 bases between. Germline assignment: CDR1 SGHDN and CDR2 FVKESK. The CDR3 extends over 21 amino acids. Per the study methods: Amplification from reference gene primers served as the basis for estimated nucleated cell counts. Clones were read by immunoSEQ multiplex PCR, and TCRdb kept only the in-frame ones, dropping some. That table furnishes V, J and clone size, whereas the DNA furnished D and trimming. The data show about 250,000 clones, 89% seen once. Sequenced input: peripheral blood. The gene calls are TRBV14 and TRBJ1-1; D is unresolved. The receptor's source is a woman aged 35 to 49 who had recovered from COVID-19. CDR3 coding DNA: TGTGCCAGCAGCCAAGACGGTGGAGTCACCCGACTCCCATTATGGAACACTGAAGCTTTCTTT. Amino acids: CASSQDGGVTRLPLWNTEAFF.